A single sample is the source of the 11 T cell receptor beta chains below, sequenced in a study of regulatory T cells in long-lasting Graves disease. The time point here: persistent/refractory GD, antithyroid drugs over 5 years with positive TRAb. With RNA extracted from PBMCs as input, the TCR library was made. Building of the TCR beta libraries involved iRepertoire HTBI primers and Arm-PCR of CDR3 regions. TCRdb itself ran the multiplex PCR reads through MiXCR, one entry per CDR3 protein. The sample lists about 340,000 distinct CDR3 sequences, roughly a fifth occurring once. The sequences come from peripheral blood mononuclear cells (PBMCs), collected when the disease was refractory, from a patient treated with antithyroid drugs. The source of these receptors is a female donor with Graves disease.

In this sample, this clonotype turned up a few times. The chain combines TRBV7-9 with TRBJ1-2; D gene ambiguous. Germline V lookup: CDR1 SEHNR, CDR2 FQNEAQ (reference sequence). The CDR3 consists of 16 residues. The V gene lost 0 bases and the J gene lost 3 bases, with 14 bases spanning the gap. The CDR3 nucleotides read TGTGCCAGCAGCTTAGCGAGCGGGCTTACCTACTATGGCTACACCTTC. Its translation: CASSLASGLTYYGYTF.

The table lists this clonotype with a few counts. This chain links TRBV30 with TRBJ1-4, with 10 bases that match TRBD1. The CDR3 length is 18 residues. CDR1 and CDR2 (germline): GTSNPN, SVGIG (reference sequence). V gave up 4 bases and J gave up 0 bases; unmatched junction bases: 11. This chain's CDR3 is CAWKEPGQGFATNEKLFF. The CDR3 DNA reads as TGTGCCTGGAAGGAACCGGGACAGGGGTTTGCAACTAATGAAAAACTGTTTTTT.

This clonotype was seen many times. The CDR3 does not close with the conserved phenylalanine or tryptophan, likely indicating a read error. The DNA is omitted, as the CDR3 cannot be located on it reliably, and the CDR3 follows TCRdb's listing. This rearrangement joins TRBV6-1 to TRBJ2-4. Counting both end residues, the CDR3 totals 11 amino acids. CDR1 is MNHNS, CDR2 SASEGT, per germline. The CDR3 is CASSGGRESKV.

V and J are TRBV5-1 and TRBJ2-4; 10 bases map to TRBD1. This CDR3 has 15 residues. Germline CDR1 is SGHRS and CDR2 is YFSETQ. The V segment lost 3 bases and the J segment 3 bases; nucleotides outside the gene matches: 3. The CDR3 bases are TGCGCCAGCAGCTCCGGACAGGGGGACAAAAACATTCAGTACTTC. Translating it yields CASSSGQGDKNIQYF.

The table lists this clonotype with a few counts. The chain recombines TRBV5-1 with TRBJ1-5; D remains ambiguous. This CDR3 is built from 13 residues. Trimming left V 5 bases short and J 0 bases short, with 6 bases between. The V gene's germline CDR1 is SGHRS and CDR2 YFSETQ. The CDR3 loop is CASRADSNQPQHF. DNA for the CDR3: TGCGCCAGCAGAGCCGATAGCAATCAGCCCCAGCATTTT.

The J gene is TRBJ2-7, the V gene TRBV5-6; tentatively, D is TRBD1 (6 bases). Trimming took 2 bases from V and 9 from J, leaving 12 bases between them. Per the germline V gene, CDR1 is SGHDT and CDR2 is YYEEEE. This CDR3 region has 12 residues. The CDR3 region is CASSLGGTAQYF. The CDR3 nucleotides read TGTGCCAGCAGCTTAGGGGGAACGGCGCAGTACTTC.

The table lists this clonotype with a few counts. V usage is TRBV4-3 and J usage is TRBJ1-2; D unclear. The CDR3 runs 15 residues. Germline CDR1 LGHNA, CDR2 YSLEER. V was trimmed by 0 bases and J by 2 bases, leaving 10 bases between them. CDR3 region: CASSQDNHGNYGYTF. In DNA form, the CDR3 reads TGCGCCAGCAGCCAAGATAACCACGGAAACTATGGCTACACCTTC.

This clonotype came up many times. The chain recombines TRBV2 with TRBJ2-7; 10 bases line up with TRBD2. V trimming: 3 bases; J trimming: 5 bases; junction bases outside the gene matches: 7. The CDR3 covers 15 residues. Germline V gene lookup returns CDR1 SNHLY and CDR2 FYNNEI. DNA of the CDR3: TGTGCCAGCAGTGATTGGTCACTAGCGGGGAACGAGCAGTACTTC. Protein sequence: CASSDWSLAGNEQYF.

A few counts support this clonotype. At one of its ends the junction is not consistent with the germline gene, which may arise from a read error. This chain uses TRBV6-2 or TRBV6-3 with TRBJ2-7; possible D gene TRBD1, 6 bases. CDR1 and CDR2 from the germline V gene are MNHEY and SVGEGT. The CDR3 loop spans 15 amino acids. Here the CDR3 reads CASSSRDTVPYKQYF. The CDR3, as DNA: TGTGCCAGCAGTAGCCGGGACACGGTACCCTACAAGCAGTACTTC.

This clonotype was detected many times. V and J are TRBV29-1 and TRBJ1-1, with D possibly being TRBD1 (5 bases). Germline CDR1 and CDR2: SQVTM and ANQGSEA. V was pared by 7 bases and J by 3 bases, with 27 bases between. The CDR3 loop spans 17 amino acids. CDR3 residues: CSARGHTGIVSDTEAFF. The CDR3 DNA reads TGCAGCGCGAGGGGTCATACGGGGATTGTGAGCGACACTGAAGCTTTCTTT.

This clonotype was counted between two and nine times. This rearrangement joins TRBV12-3 or TRBV12-4 to TRBJ2-2; possibly TRBD2 for D (7 bases). CDR3 size: 18 residues. V dropped 8 bases and J dropped 6 bases, with 28 bases sitting between them. The CDR3 coding sequence is TGTGCCAGCGACAGGTTCCCGAGGGAGGGTAGTCTTGCCGGGGAGCTGTTTTTT. Its translation is CASDRFPREGSLAGELFF.